The sequence of this TCR beta chain was determined in a study of PD-L1 blockade in urothelial cancer. At the level of the study: Atezolizumab therapy began for patients at some point between 2013 and 2014, dosed at 1,200 mg intravenously every 3 weeks. About nine tenths of the roughly 29 patients were men who had bladder-origin urothelial cancer. T cell content in blood samples showed a median of about 140,000.

Data came from immunoSEQ multiplex PCR; TCRdb stores just in-frame clones and leaves some out. There are 30,000 to 40,000 clones in the sample; around four fifths occur only once, and about 16% lies in the top ten. Study outcomes and limitations: For durable-benefit patients, tumor-associated blood clones expanded more at 3 weeks.

On this clone itself: What it binds is not known.

Trimming cost V 6 bases and J 8 bases, with 20 bases left between them. Germline CDR1 and CDR2: MNHEY and SMNVEV (reference sequence). This CDR3 region has 15 residues. This TCR derives from a man aged 60-69 years with urothelial cancer. The material sequenced was PBMCs, taken around atezolizumab (anti-PD-L1) treatment. V usage is TRBV27 and J usage is TRBJ2-4; D is perhaps TRBD2 (7 bases). The CDR3 DNA reads TGTGCCAGCAGCCGCATGAGGGGGGGCGCAGACATTCAGTACTTC. This encodes CASSRMRGGADIQYF.